This note documents a single T cell receptor (beta chain) sequence. These data come from a study of control samples from healthy donors and cancer patients. Assay used: immunoSEQ multiplex PCR; TCRdb lists only in-frame clones, some missing. This table holds over 120,000 clones, 90% to 95% found once. This clonotype originated in a man between 60 and 75 years old with colorectal cancer. The specimen was PBMCs.

CDR3 in amino acids: CASRRTHNEQFF. DNA for the CDR3: TGCGCCAGCAGGCGGACACACAATGAGCAGTTCTTC. The chain carries TRBV5-1 and TRBJ2-1, with a possible D match to TRBD1 (5 bases). This CDR3 comprises 12 residues. CDR1 SGHRS and CDR2 YFSETQ come from the germline V gene. V was shortened by 5 bases and J by 5 bases, with 8 bases between the two germline ends.